Ten or more counts support the clone carrying this TCR beta chain. These data originate in a study of T-cell memory formation after mild COVID-19. Via MiXCR, TCRdb re-called the 5' RACE reads, giving one row per CDR3 protein. The sample holds 120,000 or so distinct CDR3 sequences, approximately 5.9% seen once. Specimen: PBMCs or a T cell subset sorted from them (not recorded which). This TCR derives from an adult woman who had mild COVID-19 (a few samples of this study predate the infection). Cell type and time point are not known.

CDR3 sequence: CATSARTLNTEAFF. Here the CDR3 DNA reads TGTGCCACCAGCGCCCGGACTCTGAACACTGAAGCTTTCTTT. V and J are TRBV15 and TRBJ1-1; no definite D call. CDR1 is LNHNV and CDR2 is YYDKDF in the germline V gene (reference sequence). Trimming removed 5 bases at V and 0 bases at J, with 10 bases between. The CDR3 has 14 residues.